This TCR beta chain was identified in a study of T cell responses to AZD1222 COVID-19 vaccine. General observations from the study: Repertoires were obtained solely post-peak T cell response. Nearly half of spike-specific TCRs reportedly go after variant regions that carry no mutations. Only 5 or 6 individuals given AZD1222 were seropositive at baseline. There were mostly white British donors and more females than males, and clonal diversity was possibly underestimated.

The data were produced by immunoSEQ multiplex PCR, yet TCRdb's version contains in-frame clones alone and is incomplete. The sample shows 180,000 or so clones, under 95% of them seen only once. V gave up 0 bases and J gave up 0 bases; unmatched junction bases: 12. This CDR3 is 20 amino acids long. The germline V gene has CDR1 KGHDR and CDR2 SFDVKD. A word on this clone: Its specificity is not known.

The specimen comprised peripheral blood, sampled 28 days after the second AZD1222 dose. The receptor was derived from an adult who received the AZD1222 COVID-19 vaccine. The chain employs TRBV24-1 and TRBJ1-5; 8 nucleotides line up with TRBD1. CDR3 DNA sequence: TGTGCCACCAGTGATTTGGCCAGGGGGCGAACTGCTACTAGCAATCAGCCCCAGCATTTT. Protein product: CATSDLARGRTATSNQPQHF.